Below are 26 T cell receptor beta chains sequenced from a single sample in a study of CD8+ T cells in alopecia areata. cDNA reverse transcribed from extracted RNA served as the sequencing template. Profiled with immunoSEQ multiplex PCR; TCRdb holds only in-frame clones, not every one. The repertoire has roughly 100,000 clones, 60% of them found once; the top ten carry about a sixth. This sample's treatment: oral pan-JAK inhibitor, 5-10 mg twice daily. The sample in question was CD8+ T cells sorted from blood, obtained at approximately week 61, from a patient treated with tofacitinib. These receptors all stem from a human donor with alopecia areata.

The table lists this clone with a few counts. The chain combines TRBV7-9 with TRBJ2-1, with a weak D call TRBD2 (7 bases). The CDR3 contains 12 residues. V lost 3 bases, J lost 11 bases, and 11 bases lay in between. Germline V CDR1 and CDR2: SEHNR, FQNEAQ (reference sequence). CDR3 DNA: TGTGCCAGCAGCTTGGGGGGGCGCCAGCAGTTCTTC. Its protein product is CASSLGGRQQFF.

In its sample, this clone was seen a few times. The chain couples TRBV14 to TRBJ1-2; a possible D gene is TRBD1 (5 bases). Germline CDR1 and CDR2: SGHDN and FVKESK. The CDR3 contains 16 residues. The germline V and J ends were trimmed by 4 bases and 0 bases, with 15 bases remaining between them. Here the CDR3 reads CASSPNWGRANYGYTF. The CDR3 DNA is TGTGCCAGCAGCCCCAACTGGGGACGAGCTAACTATGGCTACACCTTC. The complete variable domain, with remaining parts taken from reference TRBV14 and TRBJ1-2, reads EAGVTQFPSHSVIEKGQTVTLRCDPISGHDNLYWYRRVMGKEIKFLLHFVKESKQDESGMPNNRFLAERTGGTYSTLKVQPAELEDSGVYFCASSPNWGRANYGYTFGSGTRLTVV.

The rearrangement links TRBV5-6 to TRBJ2-3; 8 nucleotides agree with TRBD1. The CDR3 extends over 14 amino acids. Germline loops: CDR1 SGHDT, CDR2 YYEEEE. After removal of 5 bases from V and 5 bases from J, the junction contained 7 bases not matched to a gene. CDR3 region: CASRRTGYGDTQYF. The DNA of the CDR3 is TGTGCCAGCAGACGGACAGGGTACGGAGATACGCAGTATTTT.

This clone was seen a few times. The chain is built from TRBV11-2 and TRBJ1-1; D is possibly TRBD1 (5 bases). V was trimmed by 5 bases and J by 6 bases, leaving 10 bases between them. Per the germline V gene, CDR1 is SGHAT and CDR2 is FQNNGV. The CDR3 consists of 12 residues. The CDR3 DNA is TGTGCCAGCAGCACAGGTGGAGCTGAAGCTTTCTTT. This gives the protein CASSTGGAEAFF.

The rearrangement links TRBV2 to TRBJ1-1, with 8 bases fitting TRBD1. CDR1 is SNHLY, CDR2 FYNNEI, per germline. The CDR3 contains 12 residues. V lost 9 bases to trimming and J lost 3 bases; unmatched junction nucleotides: 3. In nucleotides, the CDR3 is TGTGCCAGGTGGGACAGGTACACTGAAGCTTTCTTT. Translated: CARWDRYTEAFF.

By proportion, this clone is medium-sized. The V and J genes are TRBV7-2 and TRBJ2-3; 8 bases agree with TRBD2. CDR1 is SGHTA, CDR2 FQGNSA, per germline. The V segment lost 5 bases and the J segment 4 bases; nucleotides outside the gene matches: 5. The CDR3 consists of 14 residues. The CDR3 spells CASSPGGPADTQYF. CDR3 in DNA: TGTGCCAGCAGCCCGGGGGGGCCTGCAGATACGCAGTATTTT.

This sequence joins TRBV5-1 and TRBJ1-1; maybe TRBD1 (5 bases). The CDR3 length is 14 residues. The ends were cut back, 4 bases at V and 2 bases at J, with 12 bases in the middle. In germline, CDR1 is SGHRS, CDR2 YFSETQ. The CDR3 DNA is TGCGCCAGCAGCAGGGACTCCCTTAACACTGAAGCTTTCTTT. This sequence encodes CASSRDSLNTEAFF. Variable domain in full (rest from reference TRBV5-1 and TRBJ1-1): KAGVTQTPRYLIKTRGQQVTLSCSPISGHRSVSWYQQTPGQGLQFLFEYFSETQRNKGNFPGRFSGRQFSNSRSEMNVSTLELGDSALYLCASSRDSLNTEAFFGQGTRLTVV.

The gene calls are TRBV7-2 and TRBJ2-2; the D gene is possibly TRBD1 (6 bases). V lost 0 bases and J lost 6, with 11 bases in between. The germline V gene encodes CDR1 SGHTA and CDR2 FQGNSA. This CDR3 region has 15 residues. CDR3 nucleotide sequence: TGTGCCAGCAGCTTAGCCAGGGGTCTCCCCGGGGAGCTGTTTTTT. Protein product: CASSLARGLPGELFF.

This clone turned up a few times. The CDR3, as DNA: TGTGCCAGTATACCCCCGGGCGCAACTAATGAAAAACTGTTTTTT. It specifies CASIPPGATNEKLFF. The chain is built from TRBV19 and TRBJ1-4, with D unclear. Trimming removed 7 bases at V and 0 bases at J, with 12 bases between. The CDR3 totals 15 residues. Germline V gene data show CDR1 as LNHDA and CDR2 as SQIVND (reference sequence). Combining the CDR3 with reference TRBV19 and TRBJ1-4 gives the whole variable domain DGGITQSPKYLFRKEGQNVTLSCEQNLNHDAMYWYRQDPGQGLRLIYYSQIVNDFQKGDIAEGYSVSREKKESFPLTVTSAQKNPTAFYLCASIPPGATNEKLFFGSGTQLSVL.

CDR3 sequence (DNA): TGTGCCAGCAGCCAAGCCATTGATTACGAGCAGTACTTC. This sequence encodes CASSQAIDYEQYF. The chain carries TRBV7-2 and TRBJ2-7; D remains unclear. V lost 5 bases to trimming and J lost 4 bases, with 12 bases between them. The CDR3 loop spans 13 amino acids. The germline V gene encodes CDR1 SGHTA and CDR2 FQGNSA.

The rearrangement links TRBV11-2 to TRBJ2-2; D tentatively fits TRBD1 or TRBD2 (5 bases each). The CDR3 covers 14 residues. Germline CDR1 SGHAT, CDR2 FQNNGV. V lost 10 bases, J lost 1 base, and 13 bases lay in between. In DNA, the CDR3 is TGTGCCACGAGGGGCAGGGAGAACACCGGGGAGCTGTTTTTT. Amino acids: CATRGRENTGELFF.

The CDR3 reads CASRHTSGTNTGELFF. CDR3 sequence (DNA): TGTGCCAGCAGACACACTAGCGGGACGAACACCGGGGAGCTGTTTTTT. The rearrangement links TRBV9 to TRBJ2-2, with 10 bases that match TRBD2. The V gene end was trimmed by 5 bases and the J gene end by 0 bases; junction bases not matched to a gene: 4. The CDR3 totals 16 residues. Germline V gene sequence: CDR1 SGDLS, CDR2 YYNGEE.

The chain recombines TRBV7-2 with TRBJ1-2, with D unclear. CDR3 length equals 13 residues. In germline, CDR1 is SGHTA, CDR2 FQGNSA. The V and J ends lost 5 bases and 0 bases respectively, with 7 bases between them. CDR3 in DNA: TGTGCCAGCAGCCCAGCCACTAACTATGGCTACACCTTC. It codes for CASSPATNYGYTF.

The genes are TRBV2 and TRBJ1-2; TRBD1 aligns across 9 bases. With 5 bases clipped from V and 0 bases from J, the junction kept 7 bases outside the gene matches. CDR1 is SNHLY, CDR2 FYNNEI, per germline. This CDR3 region has 16 residues. CDR3 in DNA: TGTGCCAGCAGTCAAGGGACAGGGTTTCCTAACTATGGCTACACCTTC. It is translated as CASSQGTGFPNYGYTF.

This sequence joins TRBV4-1 and TRBJ2-2, with 12 bases that match TRBD2. CDR1 and CDR2 (germline): MGHRA, YSYEKL. This CDR3 has 20 residues. V lost 1 base and J lost 6; bases outside the gene matches: 15. The CDR3 loop is CASSQGLLAGGRVRAGELFF. The DNA for the CDR3 is TGCGCCAGCAGCCAAGGGTTACTAGCGGGGGGCCGAGTTAGAGCCGGGGAGCTGTTTTTT.

This clone was picked up one time. V gene TRBV4-1 combines with J gene TRBJ2-7, with D perhaps TRBD1 (5 bases). CDR1 and CDR2 (germline): MGHRA, YSYEKL. V gave up 1 base and J gave up 6 bases, with 16 bases separating them. The CDR3 is made up of 15 amino acids. The CDR3 sequence is CASSQVAGLFGEQYF. The CDR3 region has the DNA TGCGCCAGCAGCCAAGTGGCAGGGTTATTTGGCGAGCAGTACTTC.

The rearrangement uses TRBV10-3 and TRBJ1-6; TRBD1 aligns across 7 bases. The CDR3 runs 16 residues. Germline lookup yields CDR1 ENHRY and CDR2 SYGVKD. With V trimmed by 10 bases and J by 2 bases, 11 bases remained unmatched. The CDR3: CATLPDRVTYNSPLHF. CDR3 sequence (DNA): TGTGCCACCCTACCCGACAGGGTGACCTATAATTCACCCCTCCACTTT.

The rearrangement links TRBV2 to TRBJ2-7; weak D call: TRBD1 (5 bases). The V end lost 9 bases, the J end lost 4 bases, and 10 bases lay between the germline ends. The CDR3 is 11 residues long. CDR1 is SNHLY and CDR2 is FYNNEI in the germline V gene. CDR3 in amino acids: CASKTAYEQYF. The CDR3 DNA is TGTGCCAGTAAGACAGCGTACGAGCAGTACTTC.

This clone occurred a few times. The CDR3 region is CAWTGASNQPQHF. In DNA, the CDR3 is TGTGCCTGGACAGGGGCTAGCAATCAGCCCCAGCATTTT. The chain is built from TRBV30 and TRBJ1-5, with D tentatively TRBD1 (6 bases). Trimming took off 4 bases at V and 0 bases at J, with 7 bases between the two ends. CDR1 is GTSNPN, CDR2 SVGIG, per germline (reference sequence). The CDR3 is 13 amino acids.

This chain connects TRBV30 to TRBJ2-7; D possibly corresponds to TRBD2 (6 bases). Germline values: CDR1 GTSNPN, CDR2 SVGIG (reference sequence). CDR3 length: 14 amino acids. Trimming took 4 bases from V and 5 from J, leaving 18 bases between them. DNA of the CDR3: TGTGCCTGGACCTCTGGGGCAGGGAGGAACGAGCAGTACTTC. Encoded protein: CAWTSGAGRNEQYF.

This clone has a handful of counts. This sample also contains other DNA sequences that code for the same CDR3. The chain links TRBV7-9 to TRBJ2-2, with D unclear. V was cut by 1 base and J by 4 bases, with 1 base left in between. The CDR3 totals 12 residues. Looked up from germline, CDR1 is SEHNR and CDR2 is FQNEAQ (reference sequence). CDR3 residues: CASSLGTGELFF. CDR3 DNA sequence: TGTGCCAGCAGCTTAGGCACCGGGGAGCTGTTTTTT. The entire variable domain, with the rest obtained from reference TRBV7-9 and TRBJ2-2, is as follows: DTGVSQNPRHKITKRGQNVTFRCDPISEHNRLYWYRQTLGQGPEFLTYFQNEAQLEKSRLLSDRFSAERPKGSFSTLEIQRTEQGDSAMYLCASSLGTGELFFGEGSRLTVL.

In DNA, the CDR3 is TGTGCCAGCAGCTTAGCGGATGGGGACAGGGTGGGTTATTCGAGCTACACCTTC. The encoded protein is CASSLADGDRVGYSSYTF. The chain employs TRBV7-6 and TRBJ1-2, with TRBD1 matching 9 bases. The V segment lost 0 bases and the J segment 9 bases; nucleotides outside the gene matches: 17. The CDR3 runs to 18 residues. Germline CDR1 SGHVS, CDR2 FNYEAQ.

Turning to this clone: An end of the junction differs from the germline gene, which may be a read error. The CDR3 nucleotides read TGTGCCAGCAGCTTAGCGGGACAGGGGGAATCCTCCGAGCAGTACTTC. Protein product: CASSLAGQGESSEQYF. The chain recombines TRBV7-8 with TRBJ2-7, with 11 bases identical to TRBD1. Germline V lookup: CDR1 SGHVS, CDR2 FQNEAQ. The CDR3 contains 16 residues.

The chain uses TRBV30 and TRBJ2-2; 8 nucleotides match TRBD2. Germline lookup yields CDR1 GTSNPN and CDR2 SVGIG (reference sequence). Germline trimming cut 7 bases from V and 3 bases from J; bases unmatched to any gene: 7. There are 14 residues in the CDR3. CDR3 coding DNA: TGTGCCTATTTATTAGCGGGGTACACCGGGGAGCTGTTTTTT. Translation: CAYLLAGYTGELFF.

This clone appeared a few times. The chain employs TRBV9 and TRBJ2-7, with 13 bases fitting TRBD2. Trimming took 4 bases from V and 3 from J; bases not matched to a gene: 7. The CDR3 totals 16 residues. The V gene's germline CDR1 is SGDLS and CDR2 YYNGEE. The DNA of the CDR3 is TGTGCCAGCAGCCCAAGGACTAGCGGGGGAGTCTACGAGCAGTACTTC. Its protein product is CASSPRTSGGVYEQYF. Variable domain in full (rest from reference TRBV9 and TRBJ2-7): DSGVTQTPKHLITATGQRVTLRCSPRSGDLSVYWYQQSLDQGLQFLIQYYNGEERAKGNILERFSAQQFPDLHSELNLSSLELGDSALYFCASSPRTSGGVYEQYFGPGTRLTVT.

This chain uses TRBV25-1 with TRBJ2-7, with 9 bases fitting TRBD1. V shed 5 bases and J 5 bases; nucleotides not matched to a gene: 10. This CDR3 is built from 15 residues. Germline-derived CDR1 and CDR2 are MGHDK and SYGVNS. The CDR3 DNA reads as TGTGCCAGCAGTAACGGACAGGGGCTAGGTGACGAGCAGTACTTC. It is translated as CASSNGQGLGDEQYF.